This T cell receptor beta chain was obtained from a study of T cells in Graves' hyperthyroidism and ophthalmopathy. The CDR3 loop spans 15 amino acids. J was trimmed by 7 bases and V by 0 bases; bases with no gene match: 6. Germline V gene sequence: CDR1 MNHEY, CDR2 SVGAGI. This clonotype was detected many times. Amplified regions were TCR beta CDR3 sequences from RNA transcripts. A set of HTBI primers served as the primers for a first-round RT-PCR of the TCR CDR3. MiXCR was run by TCRdb on the multiplex PCR reads, yielding one entry per CDR3 protein. The sample consists of over 300,000 distinct CDR3 sequences, approximately 13% of them appearing once.

V gene TRBV6-5 combines with J gene TRBJ2-4; 7 bases align to TRBD1. The sequenced sample was blood. This clonotype was sampled from a woman aged 60-75 years with Graves' hyperthyroidism. CDR3 nucleotides: TGTGCCAGCAGTTACTCTGGGCAGGGGGTGAACATTCAGTACTTC. Amino acids: CASSYSGQGVNIQYF.